This T cell receptor (beta chain) was obtained from a study of T cell responses to AZD1222 COVID-19 vaccine. The CDR3 runs 15 residues. Germline CDR1 reads LGHNA; CDR2 reads YNFKEQ. Trimming took off 0 bases at V and 6 bases at J, with 12 bases between the two ends. Sequenced by immunoSEQ multiplex PCR; TCRdb stores in-frame clones only, minus some. The sample lists more than 90,000 clones, around 82% seen once, with around 9.9% in the top ten. The sequence was obtained from an adult in good health. V gene TRBV4-2 combines with J gene TRBJ1-5, with D uncertain. This material consisted of peripheral blood, taken on day 0 of AZD1222 vaccination. This CDR3 is CASSQDPTQSQPQHF. CDR3 coding DNA: TGTGCCAGCAGCCAAGACCCCACGCAGTCTCAGCCCCAGCATTTT.